This TCR beta chain comes out of a study of CD8+CD57+ T cells in acquired aplastic anemia. This clonotype was observed at least ten times. The study profiled TCR beta VDJ and CDR3 using genomic DNA as template. MiXCR was run by TCRdb on the reads, yielding one entry per CDR3 protein. The sample includes about 100,000 distinct CDR3 sequences, roughly 51% of them seen just once. The specimen was sorted CD4+, CD8+, or CD8+CD57+ T cells (not recorded which) from PBMCs. The sequence derives from a human donor in good health, serving as a control.

The CDR3 here is CASSLLSGPDEPQHF. The CDR3 DNA is TGTGCCAGCAGCTTACTGTCAGGTCCTGATGAACCCCAGCATTTT. The chain recombines TRBV11-2 with TRBJ1-5; D unclear. This CDR3 comprises 15 residues. Looked up from germline, CDR1 is SGHAT and CDR2 is FQNNGV. V gave up 2 bases and J gave up 10 bases, with 18 bases separating them.